This T cell receptor beta chain was observed in a study of T cells in tuberculosis. About the study: IGRA-negative adolescents, IGRA-positive adolescents with latent tuberculosis and adults with active tuberculosis formed this South African cohort. Samples predate treatment or fall within its first 7 days.

Clones were sequenced by immunoSEQ multiplex PCR, and TCRdb holds only the in-frame ones, with some missing. The data contain tens of thousands of clones, approximately 90% of them seen just once; the ten biggest clones take up 5.5% to 8%. Indicated time point: new active TB diagnosis, blood taken before or within 7 days of starting treatment. The origin of this receptor is an adult with tuberculosis. The source material was PBMCs, sampled at tuberculosis diagnosis.

The CDR3 region has the DNA TGTGCCAGTAACGACGGCGGCGGAACCTACGAGCAGTACTTC. Translated: CASNDGGGTYEQYF. V and J are TRBV19 and TRBJ2-7; D is uncertain. Germline CDR1 LNHDA, CDR2 SQIVND (reference sequence). The CDR3 covers 14 residues. The V and J ends lost 7 bases and 2 bases respectively, with 15 bases between them.